The 28 T cell receptor beta chains below come from one sample, sequenced in a study of OX40 agonist ivuxolimab in advanced cancers. Some clones are missing from TCRdb's copy, which holds only in-frame ones; the method was immunoSEQ multiplex PCR. The data contain about 77,000 clones, 90% of them singletons. The input for sequencing was CD4+ or CD8+ T cells sorted from blood, taken in a trial of the OX40 agonist ivuxolimab. The receptor set was obtained from an adult with an advanced solid tumor such as melanoma, head and neck, liver or kidney cancer.

This clone was detected only a few times. The chain combines TRBV5-1 with TRBJ2-2, with 9 nucleotides matching TRBD2. V shed 6 bases, J shed 4 bases, and the junction held 16 bases outside the gene matches. CDR1 and CDR2 (germline): SGHRS, YFSETQ. The CDR3 covers 18 residues. Written as DNA, the CDR3 is TGCGCCAGCACCCCTAAGGGGTTACTAGCGGGCGGCACCGGGGAGCTGTTTTTT. It encodes CASTPKGLLAGGTGELFF. Full variable domain (outside the CDR3, taken from reference TRBV5-1 and TRBJ2-2): KAGVTQTPRYLIKTRGQQVTLSCSPISGHRSVSWYQQTPGQGLQFLFEYFSETQRNKGNFPGRFSGRQFSNSRSEMNVSTLELGDSALYLCASTPKGLLAGGTGELFFGEGSRLTVL.

This sequence joins TRBV5-6 and TRBJ1-3; D might be TRBD1 (5 bases). Between the trimmed V and J ends, which lost 2 bases and 2 bases, there was a span of 8 bases. The CDR3 is 14 amino acids. Germline CDR1 is SGHDT and CDR2 is YYEEEE. This CDR3 reads CASSFGGAGNTIYF. The CDR3 DNA reads TGTGCCAGCAGCTTTGGGGGAGCTGGAAACACCATATATTTT.

The chain combines TRBV5-3 with TRBJ2-3; tentatively, D is TRBD1 (5 bases). TRBV5-3 counts as an open reading frame of uncertain function. V was cut by 8 bases and J by 2 bases, with 15 bases left in between. This CDR3 contains 14 residues. This chain's CDR3 is CASTPSRDTDTQYF. The CDR3 DNA follows: TGTGCCAGCACCCCAAGCAGGGACACAGATACGCAGTATTTT.

The chain carries TRBV6-1 and TRBJ2-1; tentative D call: TRBD2 (5 bases). The CDR3 is made up of 11 amino acids. Germline lookup yields CDR1 MNHNS and CDR2 SASEGT. The V gene lost 10 bases and the J gene lost 9 bases, with 13 bases spanning the gap. The CDR3 coding sequence is TGTGCCACCCGGACTGCGACTGAGCAGTTCTTC. Its protein product is CATRTATEQFF.

This chain links TRBV11-3 with TRBJ2-3, with no clear D. The V gene lost 5 bases and the J gene lost 1 base, with 13 bases spanning the gap. CDR1 and CDR2 from the germline V gene are SGHNT and YENEEA. The CDR3 has 15 amino acids. CDR3 in DNA: TGTGCCAGCAGCCTAAGATTCGGTCGCACAGATACGCAGTATTTT. It yields the protein CASSLRFGRTDTQYF.

The chain combines TRBV14 with TRBJ2-3; TRBD1 agrees at 7 bases. The CDR3 runs 17 residues. The germline V gene has CDR1 SGHDN and CDR2 FVKESK. The V segment lost 2 bases and the J segment 0 bases; nucleotides outside the gene matches: 8. The DNA of the CDR3 is TGTGCCAGCAGCCAAAGACAGGGTACATCGAGCACAGATACGCAGTATTTT. It is translated as CASSQRQGTSSTDTQYF. Full variable domain (outside the CDR3, taken from reference TRBV14 and TRBJ2-3): EAGVTQFPSHSVIEKGQTVTLRCDPISGHDNLYWYRRVMGKEIKFLLHFVKESKQDESGMPNNRFLAERTGGTYSTLKVQPAELEDSGVYFCASSQRQGTSSTDTQYFGPGTRLTVL.

V usage is TRBV7-3 and J usage is TRBJ2-7, with a possible D match to TRBD1 (5 bases). The germline CDR1 and CDR2 sequences are SGHTA and FQGTGA. V was shortened by 7 bases and J by 2 bases, with 18 bases between the two germline ends. The CDR3 loop spans 15 amino acids. CDR3 bases: TGTGCCAGCAACGCCACAGGCGTTCCCCCCTACGAGCAGTACTTC. Its translation: CASNATGVPPYEQYF.

The chain recombines TRBV2 with TRBJ2-7; 12 bases line up with TRBD2. Germline V gene data show CDR1 as SNHLY and CDR2 as FYNNEI. CDR3 length: 15 residues. The V gene end was trimmed by 6 bases and the J gene end by 3 bases; junction bases not matched to a gene: 6. The CDR3 here is CASSLLAGGYYEQYF. As DNA, the CDR3 is TGTGCCAGCAGCCTACTAGCGGGAGGTTACTACGAGCAGTACTTC. The full variable domain, with the rest looked up from reference TRBV2 and TRBJ2-7, is EPEVTQTPSHQVTQMGQEVILRCVPISNHLYFYWYRQILGQKVEFLVSFYNNEISEKSEIFDDQFSVERPDGSNFTLKIRSTKLEDSAMYFCASSLLAGGYYEQYFGPGTRLTVT.

This clone has a single count. V is TRBV5-1 and J is TRBJ1-2, with a possible D match to TRBD1 (6 bases). There are 14 residues in the CDR3. Germline lookup yields CDR1 SGHRS and CDR2 YFSETQ. V was clipped by 6 bases and J by 4 bases, with 16 bases between them. The CDR3: CASTTGGASYGYTF. DNA of the CDR3: TGCGCCAGCACCACGGGGGGCGCCTCCTATGGCTACACCTTC. Full variable domain (missing parts from reference TRBV5-1 and TRBJ1-2): KAGVTQTPRYLIKTRGQQVTLSCSPISGHRSVSWYQQTPGQGLQFLFEYFSETQRNKGNFPGRFSGRQFSNSRSEMNVSTLELGDSALYLCASTTGGASYGYTFGSGTRLTVV.

The chain uses TRBV12-5 and TRBJ2-5; TRBD2 matches at 9 bases. In germline, CDR1 is LGHNT, CDR2 FRNRAP. V lost 4 bases to trimming and J lost 2 bases; unmatched junction nucleotides: 5. This CDR3 region has 15 residues. The CDR3 DNA follows: TGTGCTAGTGGTTCCGGCCTAGCGGGACAAGAGACCCAGTACTTC. This translates into CASGSGLAGQETQYF. The whole variable domain, filled in from reference TRBV12-5 and TRBJ2-5, reads DARVTQTPRHKVTEMGQEVTMRCQPILGHNTVFWYRQTMMQGLELLAYFRNRAPLDDSGMPKDRFSAEMPDATLATLKIQPSEPRDSAVYFCASGSGLAGQETQYFGPGTRLLVL.

The V and J genes are TRBV7-9 and TRBJ1-1; TRBD1 might be the D (5 bases). Germline values: CDR1 SEHNR, CDR2 FQNEAQ (reference sequence). This CDR3 contains 15 residues. V lost 5 bases to trimming and J lost 1 base, with 14 bases between them. The CDR3 here is CASSPGPATNTEAFF. CDR3 sequence (DNA): TGTGCCAGCAGCCCAGGGCCCGCTACGAACACTGAAGCTTTCTTT. The full variable domain, with the rest looked up from reference TRBV7-9 and TRBJ1-1, is DTGVSQNPRHKITKRGQNVTFRCDPISEHNRLYWYRQTLGQGPEFLTYFQNEAQLEKSRLLSDRFSAERPKGSFSTLEIQRTEQGDSAMYLCASSPGPATNTEAFFGQGTRLTVV.

The chain combines TRBV5-1 with TRBJ1-2; D possibly corresponds to TRBD1 (5 bases). This CDR3 region has 14 residues. Trimming removed 1 base from V and 6 bases from J, with 13 bases in between. Looked up from germline, CDR1 is SGHRS and CDR2 is YFSETQ. CDR3: CASSLQTGANGYTF. The CDR3 coding sequence is TGCGCCAGCAGCTTGCAAACCGGGGCAAATGGCTACACCTTC.

This chain links TRBV6-1 with TRBJ1-5; weak D call: TRBD1 (6 bases). The CDR3 runs to 14 residues. CDR1 MNHNS and CDR2 SASEGT come from the germline V gene. The V end lost 6 bases, the J end lost 3 bases, and 12 bases lay between the germline ends. In DNA, the CDR3 is TGTGCCAGCAGATCCACAGGGCTCAATCAGCCCCAGCATTTT. As protein: CASRSTGLNQPQHF.

The chain uses TRBV15 and TRBJ2-1; weak D call: TRBD2 (6 bases). The V and J ends lost 5 bases and 4 bases respectively, with 15 bases between them. The CDR3 length is 15 residues. CDR1 and CDR2 (germline): LNHNV, YYDKDF (reference sequence). CDR3 region: CATSSYTGSYNEQFF. The CDR3 DNA reads TGTGCCACCAGCTCCTACACCGGGAGTTACAATGAGCAGTTCTTC. Using reference TRBV15 and TRBJ2-1 for the parts outside the CDR3, the full variable domain is DAMVIQNPRYQVTQFGKPVTLSCSQTLNHNVMYWYQQKSSQAPKLLFHYYDKDFNNEADTPDNFQSRRPNTSFCFLDIRSPGLGDTAMYLCATSSYTGSYNEQFFGPGTRLTVL.

V and J are TRBV13 and TRBJ2-3, with 10 bases identical to TRBD2. The CDR3 spans 15 residues. Trimming took 2 bases from V and 5 from J; bases not matched to a gene: 4. Germline V gives CDR1 PRHDT, CDR2 FYEKMQ (reference sequence). The CDR3: CASSLTGLAQDTQYF. The CDR3 region has the DNA TGTGCCAGCAGCTTAACGGGACTAGCGCAAGATACGCAGTATTTT.

The gene calls are TRBV19 and TRBJ2-1; 7 nucleotides align to TRBD1. From germline, CDR1 is LNHDA and CDR2 SQIVND (reference sequence). The V and J ends lost 11 bases and 9 bases, in that order; junction bases with no gene match: 19. There are 15 residues in the CDR3. The DNA for the CDR3 is TGTGCCGGGCAGCTCCGGGACAGAATCTCCTTTGAGCAGTTCTTC. Residues: CAGQLRDRISFEQFF.

The genes are TRBV7-8 and TRBJ2-3; TRBD2 is a possible D gene (6 bases). The V gene's germline CDR1 is SGHVS and CDR2 FQNEAQ. The CDR3 runs to 13 residues. V lost 7 bases and J lost 4, with 12 bases in between. The CDR3 is CASTQWEADTQYF. The CDR3 DNA is TGTGCCAGCACTCAGTGGGAGGCAGATACGCAGTATTTT.

The chain combines TRBV2 with TRBJ2-6; D possibly corresponds to TRBD2 (6 bases). With 7 bases removed from V and 1 base from J, the gap between germline ends came to 8 bases. The CDR3 loop spans 14 amino acids. From germline, CDR1 is SNHLY and CDR2 FYNNEI. The CDR3 nucleotides read TGTGCCAGCAAAGGGACTTCTGGGGCCAACGTCCTGACTTTC. It specifies CASKGTSGANVLTF.

The V and J genes are TRBV11-2 and TRBJ1-2; D is perhaps TRBD1 (5 bases). Trimming removed 3 bases from V and 4 bases from J, with 21 bases in between. The CDR3 covers 17 residues. Looked up from germline, CDR1 is SGHAT and CDR2 is FQNNGV. This CDR3 is CASSLAWGPRRSYGYTF. The CDR3 DNA reads TGTGCCAGCAGCTTGGCATGGGGACCACGGAGGTCCTATGGCTACACCTTC.

The chain uses TRBV5-1 and TRBJ2-1; 7 bases align to TRBD1. V gave up 1 base and J gave up 6 bases; unmatched junction bases: 7. Per the germline V gene, CDR1 is SGHRS and CDR2 is YFSETQ. The CDR3 spans 15 residues. The CDR3 DNA sequence: TGCGCCAGCAGCTTGTTTCGAACAGGGGTCAATGAGCAGTTCTTC. Amino acids: CASSLFRTGVNEQFF.

The chain joins TRBV27 to TRBJ1-5; unclear D gene. CDR1 MNHEY and CDR2 SMNVEV come from the germline V gene (reference sequence). The CDR3 covers 14 residues. V lost 6 bases to trimming and J lost 4 bases, with 13 bases between them. The CDR3 coding sequence is TGTGCCAGCAGCCATACTGACGGAAATCAGCCCCAGCATTTT. Protein sequence: CASSHTDGNQPQHF.

This chain joins TRBV28 and TRBJ1-2; TRBD1 might be the D (5 bases). Trimming pared 6 bases from V and 8 bases from J, leaving 16 bases between. This CDR3 comprises 13 residues. The germline V gene has CDR1 MDHEN and CDR2 SYDVKM. In DNA, the CDR3 is TGTGCCAGCAGCCCACCCGGGGGGAGCGGCTACACCTTC. It is translated as CASSPPGGSGYTF.

The genes are TRBV7-2 and TRBJ1-4, with no clear D. Trimming left V 5 bases short and J 8 bases short, with 15 bases between. The germline V gene has CDR1 SGHTA and CDR2 FQGNSA. This CDR3 has 14 residues. The CDR3 loop reads CASSRGGLGEKLFF. The CDR3 DNA reads TGTGCCAGCAGCCGGGGAGGGTTAGGGGAAAAACTGTTTTTT.

This chain uses TRBV10-3 with TRBJ2-7; 7 nucleotides match TRBD1. With V trimmed by 4 bases and J by 4 bases, 7 bases remained unmatched. From germline, CDR1 is ENHRY and CDR2 SYGVKD. This CDR3 has 14 residues. Here the CDR3 DNA reads TGTGCCATCAGTGGACAGGGTAAGAGGTACGAGCAGTACTTC. It yields the protein CAISGQGKRYEQYF.

The gene calls are TRBV13 and TRBJ2-7; D gene unclear. Trimming took 4 bases from V and 0 from J, leaving 7 bases between them. Germline values: CDR1 PRHDT, CDR2 FYEKMQ (reference sequence). This CDR3 is 13 amino acids long. CDR3 in amino acids: CASSSRHSYEQYF. In DNA, the CDR3 is TGTGCCAGCAGCTCCCGCCACTCCTACGAGCAGTACTTC.

The chain joins TRBV7-2 to TRBJ2-1, with D perhaps being TRBD1 or TRBD2 (5 bases each). V lost 0 bases to trimming and J lost 6 bases, with 21 bases between them. Germline loops: CDR1 SGHTA, CDR2 FQGNSA. The CDR3 consists of 18 residues. This CDR3 is CASSLAVWGSGISNEQFF. CDR3 coding DNA: TGTGCCAGCAGCTTAGCGGTTTGGGGGTCGGGAATCTCCAATGAGCAGTTCTTC.

This chain connects TRBV5-1 to TRBJ2-7, with D maybe TRBD2 (6 bases). Germline values: CDR1 SGHRS, CDR2 YFSETQ. CDR3 size: 16 residues. V dropped 4 bases and J dropped 6 bases, with 23 bases sitting between them. Here the CDR3 reads CASSPTFGGVNSEQYF. In DNA, the CDR3 is TGCGCCAGCAGCCCTACCTTCGGCGGGGTAAACTCCGAGCAGTACTTC.

This chain joins TRBV6-5 and TRBJ2-7, with D unclear. There are 15 residues in the CDR3. Between the trimmed V and J ends, which lost 2 bases and 0 bases, there was a span of 11 bases. Germline assignment: CDR1 MNHEY and CDR2 SVGAGI. The CDR3 nucleotides are TGTGCCAGCAGTTACGACGGAACGAGCTCCTACGAGCAGTACTTC. It specifies CASSYDGTSSYEQYF.